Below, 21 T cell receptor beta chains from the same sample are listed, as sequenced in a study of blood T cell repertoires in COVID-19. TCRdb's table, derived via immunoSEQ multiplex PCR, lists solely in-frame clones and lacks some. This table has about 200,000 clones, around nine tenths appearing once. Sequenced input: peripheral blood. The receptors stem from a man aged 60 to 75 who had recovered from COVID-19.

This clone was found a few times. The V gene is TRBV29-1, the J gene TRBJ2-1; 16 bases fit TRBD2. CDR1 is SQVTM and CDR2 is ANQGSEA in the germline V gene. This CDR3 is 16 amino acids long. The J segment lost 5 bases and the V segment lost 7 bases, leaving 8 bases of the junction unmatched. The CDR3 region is CSATPGTSGGDNEQFF. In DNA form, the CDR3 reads TGCAGCGCCACTCCCGGGACTAGCGGGGGGGACAATGAGCAGTTCTTC.

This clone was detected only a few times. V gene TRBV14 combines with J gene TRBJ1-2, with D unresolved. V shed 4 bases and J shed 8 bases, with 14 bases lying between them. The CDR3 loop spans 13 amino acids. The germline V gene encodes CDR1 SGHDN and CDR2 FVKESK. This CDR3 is CASSLGNREGYTF. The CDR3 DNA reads TGTGCCAGCAGCCTGGGAAATCGGGAAGGCTACACCTTC.

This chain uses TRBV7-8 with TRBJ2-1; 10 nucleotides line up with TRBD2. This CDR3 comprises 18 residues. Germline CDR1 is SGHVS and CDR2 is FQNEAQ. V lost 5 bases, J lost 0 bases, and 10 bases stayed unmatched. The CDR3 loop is CASSPKAGGRSSYNEQFF. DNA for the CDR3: TGTGCCAGCAGCCCCAAAGCGGGAGGGAGGAGCTCCTACAATGAGCAGTTCTTC.

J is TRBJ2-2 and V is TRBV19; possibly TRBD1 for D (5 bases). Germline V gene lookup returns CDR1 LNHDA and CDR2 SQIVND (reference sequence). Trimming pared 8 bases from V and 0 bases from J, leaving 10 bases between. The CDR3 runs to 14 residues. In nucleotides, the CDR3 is TGTGCCAGTCACAGGAGCGCGAACACCGGGGAGCTGTTTTTT. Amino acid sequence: CASHRSANTGELFF.

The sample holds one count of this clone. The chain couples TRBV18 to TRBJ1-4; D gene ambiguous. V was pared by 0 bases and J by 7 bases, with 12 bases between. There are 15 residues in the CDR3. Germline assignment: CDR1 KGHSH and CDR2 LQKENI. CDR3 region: CASSPPGGYGEKLFF. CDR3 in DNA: TGTGCCAGCTCACCACCAGGAGGGTATGGTGAAAAACTGTTTTTT.

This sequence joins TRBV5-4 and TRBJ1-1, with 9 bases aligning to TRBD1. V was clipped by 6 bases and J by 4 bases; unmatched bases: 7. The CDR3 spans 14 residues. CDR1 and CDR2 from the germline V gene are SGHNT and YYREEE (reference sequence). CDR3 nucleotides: TGTGCCAGCATAGAACAGGGGGCTGGCACTGAAGCTTTCTTT. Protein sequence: CASIEQGAGTEAFF.

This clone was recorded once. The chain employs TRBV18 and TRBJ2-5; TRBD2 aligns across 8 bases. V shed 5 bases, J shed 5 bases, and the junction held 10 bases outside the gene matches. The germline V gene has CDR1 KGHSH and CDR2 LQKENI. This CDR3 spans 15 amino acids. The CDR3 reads CASSSAGAVVETQYF. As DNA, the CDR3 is TGTGCCAGCTCATCAGCGGGGGCCGTGGTCGAGACCCAGTACTTC.

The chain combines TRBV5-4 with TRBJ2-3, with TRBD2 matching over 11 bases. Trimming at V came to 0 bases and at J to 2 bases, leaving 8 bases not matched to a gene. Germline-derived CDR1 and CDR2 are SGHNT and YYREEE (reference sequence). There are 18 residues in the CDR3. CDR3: CASSLAWSSGGYTDTQYF. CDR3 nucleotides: TGTGCCAGCAGCTTGGCCTGGTCTAGCGGGGGGTACACAGATACGCAGTATTTT.

CDR3 bases: TGCAGCGTTCTTGGAAGCGATTCCTACGAGCAGTACTTC. Encoded protein: CSVLGSDSYEQYF. The chain is built from TRBV29-1 and TRBJ2-7; D is unclear. CDR3 length: 13 residues. Germline lookup yields CDR1 SQVTM and CDR2 ANQGSEA. The V and J ends lost 5 bases and 1 base respectively, with 12 bases between them.

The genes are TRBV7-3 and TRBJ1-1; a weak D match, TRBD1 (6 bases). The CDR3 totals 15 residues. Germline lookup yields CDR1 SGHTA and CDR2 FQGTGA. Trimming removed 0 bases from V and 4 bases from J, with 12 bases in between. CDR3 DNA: TGTGCCAGCAGCTTAACCCTGGGGGCAGTCACTGAAGCTTTCTTT. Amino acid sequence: CASSLTLGAVTEAFF.

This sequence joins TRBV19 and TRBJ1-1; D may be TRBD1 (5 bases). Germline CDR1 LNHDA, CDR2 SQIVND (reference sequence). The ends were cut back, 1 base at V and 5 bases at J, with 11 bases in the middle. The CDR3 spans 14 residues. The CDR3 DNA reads TGTGCCAGTAGTATAGCGGCAGGGAAGACTGAAGCTTTCTTT. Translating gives CASSIAAGKTEAFF.

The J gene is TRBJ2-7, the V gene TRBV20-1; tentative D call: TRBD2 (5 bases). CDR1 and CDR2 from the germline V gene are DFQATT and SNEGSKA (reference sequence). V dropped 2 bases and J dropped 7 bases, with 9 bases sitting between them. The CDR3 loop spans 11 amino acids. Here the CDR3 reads CSARKGEEQYF. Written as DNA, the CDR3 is TGCAGTGCTAGAAAGGGAGAAGAGCAGTACTTC.

CDR3 sequence reads: CASSSLRTANYGYTF. For the CDR3, the DNA is TGTGCCAGCAGTTCCCTTCGGACAGCTAACTATGGCTACACCTTC. The V gene is TRBV6-5, the J gene TRBJ1-2; a weak D match, TRBD1 (6 bases). Trimming removed 4 bases from V and 0 bases from J, with 12 bases in between. CDR1 MNHEY and CDR2 SVGAGI come from the germline V gene. There are 15 residues in the CDR3.

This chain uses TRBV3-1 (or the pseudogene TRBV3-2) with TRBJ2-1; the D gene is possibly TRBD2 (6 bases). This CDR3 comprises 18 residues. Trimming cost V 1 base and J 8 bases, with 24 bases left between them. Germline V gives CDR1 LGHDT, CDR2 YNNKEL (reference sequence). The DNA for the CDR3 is TGTGCCAGCAGCCAAGGGGGGGATCCGGGAGCGCCTTTCTATGAGCAGTTCTTC. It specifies CASSQGGDPGAPFYEQFF.

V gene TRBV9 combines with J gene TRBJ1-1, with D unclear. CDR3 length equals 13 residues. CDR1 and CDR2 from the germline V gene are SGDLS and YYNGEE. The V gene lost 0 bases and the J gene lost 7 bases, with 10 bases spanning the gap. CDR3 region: CASSVEQAGEAFF. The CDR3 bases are TGTGCCAGCAGCGTAGAGCAGGCTGGTGAAGCTTTCTTT. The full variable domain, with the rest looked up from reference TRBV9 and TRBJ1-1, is DSGVTQTPKHLITATGQRVTLRCSPRSGDLSVYWYQQSLDQGLQFLIQYYNGEERAKGNILERFSAQQFPDLHSELNLSSLELGDSALYFCASSVEQAGEAFFGQGTRLTVV.

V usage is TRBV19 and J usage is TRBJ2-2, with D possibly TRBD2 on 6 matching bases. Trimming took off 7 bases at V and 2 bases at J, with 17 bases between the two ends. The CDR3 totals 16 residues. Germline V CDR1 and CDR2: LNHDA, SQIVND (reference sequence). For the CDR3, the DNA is TGTGCCAGTATGCCTGCGGGACTGATAAACACCGGGGAGCTGTTTTTT. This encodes CASMPAGLINTGELFF.

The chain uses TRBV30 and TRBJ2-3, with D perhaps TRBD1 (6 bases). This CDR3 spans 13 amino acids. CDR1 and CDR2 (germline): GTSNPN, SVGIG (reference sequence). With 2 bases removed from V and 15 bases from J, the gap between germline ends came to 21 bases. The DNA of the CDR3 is TGTGCCTGGAGTTCTGTTCAGGGGAAGGCGTTTTATTTT. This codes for CAWSSVQGKAFYF.

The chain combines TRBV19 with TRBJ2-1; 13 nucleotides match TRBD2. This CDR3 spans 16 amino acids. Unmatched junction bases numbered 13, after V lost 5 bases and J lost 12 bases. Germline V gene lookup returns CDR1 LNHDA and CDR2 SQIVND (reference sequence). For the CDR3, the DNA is TGTGCCAGTAGTCCTCCAGGACTAGCGGGAGTACCGTGGCAGTTCTTC. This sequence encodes CASSPPGLAGVPWQFF.

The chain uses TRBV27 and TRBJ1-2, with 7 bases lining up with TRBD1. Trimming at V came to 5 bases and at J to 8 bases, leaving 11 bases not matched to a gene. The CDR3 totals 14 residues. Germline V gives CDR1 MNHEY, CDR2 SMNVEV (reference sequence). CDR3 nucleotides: TGTGCCAGCAGTATAAGACAGGGAACGGGAGGCTACACCTTC. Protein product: CASSIRQGTGGYTF.

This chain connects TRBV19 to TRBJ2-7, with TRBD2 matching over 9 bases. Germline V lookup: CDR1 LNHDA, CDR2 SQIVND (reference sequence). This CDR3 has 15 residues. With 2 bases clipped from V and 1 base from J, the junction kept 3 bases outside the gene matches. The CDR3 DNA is TGTGCCAGTAGTATAAGCCTAGCGGGATCCTACGAGCAGTACTTC. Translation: CASSISLAGSYEQYF.

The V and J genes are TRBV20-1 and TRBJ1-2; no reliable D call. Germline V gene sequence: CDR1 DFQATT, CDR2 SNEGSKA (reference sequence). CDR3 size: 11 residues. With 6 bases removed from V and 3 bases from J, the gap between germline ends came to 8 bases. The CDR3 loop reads CSATTDYGYTF. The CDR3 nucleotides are TGCAGTGCGACGACTGACTATGGCTACACCTTC.